This is a list of T cell receptor beta chains from one sample in a study of cytomegalovirus exposure and HLA in healthy donors. Assay: immunoSEQ multiplex PCR; the TCRdb copy retains only in-frame clones and omits some. Here the sample table reports roughly 100,000 clones. The sequencing input was PBMCs. These TCRs come from a man aged 40-49 years in good health and CMV-seronegative. The CDR3 runs from the conserved cysteine through the conserved F or W. D genes are given only for firm matches.

TRBJ2-7 - TRBV10-1 CASSSGQGGYEQYF TGCGCCAGCAGTAGTGGGCAGGGGGGCTACGAGCAGTACTTC
TRBJ1-4 - TRBV29-1 CSVPDIPNEKLFF TGCAGCGTCCCTGACATTCCTAATGAAAAACTGTTTTTT
TRBJ1-1 - TRBV18 CASTDSMNTEAFF TGTGCCAGCACCGACAGTATGAACACTGAAGCTTTCTTT
TRBJ2-3 - TRBV6-6 CASSYLSSTDTQYF TGTGCCAGCAGTTATTTGAGCAGCACAGATACGCAGTATTTT
TRBJ2-7 - TRBV6-5 CASRSPGQSYEQYF TGTGCCAGCAGGTCACCGGGACAATCCTACGAGCAGTACTTC
TRBJ1-2 - TRBV30 CAWNNNYGYTF TGTGCCTGGAACAATAACTATGGCTACACCTTC
TRBJ1-3 - TRBV19 CASSRLISGNTIYF TGTGCCAGTAGTCGACTGATCTCTGGAAACACCATATATTTT
TRBJ2-1 TRBD1 TRBV18 CASSSAGTGVEEQFF TGTGCCAGCTCATCAGCCGGGACAGGGGTCGAGGAGCAGTTCTTC
TRBJ2-4 - TRBV5-6 CASSLGLGANIQYF TGTGCCAGCAGCTTGGGACTAGGGGCAAACATTCAGTACTTC
TRBJ1-4 TRBD1 TRBV18 CASSGQLPNEKLFF TGTGCCAGCTCGGGACAGCTTCCTAATGAAAAACTGTTTTTT
TRBJ1-4 - TRBV9 CASSVGGTRDEKLFF TGTGCCAGCAGCGTAGGTGGGACACGAGATGAAAAACTGTTTTTT
TRBJ2-2 TRBD2 TRBV6-5 CASSWGLAENTGELFF TGTGCCAGCAGTTGGGGACTAGCGGAGAACACCGGGGAGCTGTTTTTT
TRBJ2-3 - TRBV11-2 CASSRDFTDTQYF TGTGCCAGCAGTAGGGACTTCACAGATACGCAGTATTTT
TRBJ2-3 TRBD2 TRBV4-1 CASSQVGGAPRFTDTQYF TGCGCCAGCAGCCAAGTCGGGGGGGCCCCTAGATTTACAGATACGCAGTATTTT
TRBJ2-1 TRBD2 TRBV5-1 CASKTLGLAGHNEQFF TGCGCCAGCAAAACCCTGGGACTAGCGGGACACAATGAGCAGTTCTTC
TRBJ2-3 - TRBV7-2 CASSLIGRTDTQYF TGTGCCAGCAGCCTTATCGGTCGCACAGATACGCAGTATTTT
TRBJ2-5 - TRBV10-1 CASSEEVRGGPETQYF TGCGCCAGCAGTGAAGAGGTCAGGGGAGGGCCAGAGACCCAGTACTTC
TRBJ2-1 TRBD1 TRBV2 CASSWGQRLYNEQFF TGTGCCAGCAGTTGGGGACAGCGCTTGTACAATGAGCAGTTCTTC
TRBJ2-7 - TRBV5-4 CASSPWGGGYEQYF TGTGCCAGCAGCCCCTGGGGAGGGGGCTACGAGCAGTACTTC
TRBJ1-2 - TRBV13 CASSLVLLGGYTF TGTGCCAGCAGCTTAGTTCTCCTAGGCGGCTACACCTTC
TRBJ2-7 - TRBV7-9 CASSPSGQYEQYF TGTGCCAGCAGCCCGTCAGGACAGTACGAGCAGTACTTC
TRBJ2-2 TRBD1 TRBV19 CASSTDRDGTGELFF TGTGCCAGTAGTACGGACAGGGATGGCACCGGGGAGCTGTTTTTT
TRBJ2-5 TRBD2 TRBV7-6 CASSLRAGGAETQYF TGTGCCAGCAGCTTAAGAGCGGGAGGGGCTGAGACCCAGTACTTC
TRBJ2-2 - TRBV9 CASSVGDGNTGELFF TGTGCCAGCAGCGTAGGCGATGGTAACACCGGGGAGCTGTTTTTT
TRBJ2-1 TRBD2 TRBV6-4 CASSDSNSGGGNEQFF TGTGCCAGCAGTGACTCGAATTCGGGAGGAGGGAATGAGCAGTTCTTC
TRBJ1-2 - TRBV6-1 CASRGTGPGYTF TGTGCCAGCCGGGGGACCGGGCCTGGCTACACCTTC
TRBJ2-1 TRBD2 TRBV10-2 CATRGDNEQFF TGCGCCACCCGGGGGGACAATGAGCAGTTCTTC
TRBJ1-2 TRBD1 TRBV30 CAWSRDSPNYGYTF TGTGCCTGGAGTCGGGACAGCCCCAACTATGGCTACACCTTC
TRBJ2-1 - TRBV30 CAWTIGRYNEQFF TGTGCCTGGACCATTGGGCGATACAATGAGCAGTTCTTC
TRBJ1-1 - TRBV18 CASSPGENREAFF TGTGCCAGCTCACCAGGAGAGAATCGAGAAGCTTTCTTT
TRBJ1-2 - TRBV30 CAWNLQGDYGYTF TGTGCCTGGAACCTACAGGGAGACTATGGCTACACCTTC
TRBJ2-3 TRBD1 TRBV23-1 CASSQSSRGRIDTQYF TGCGCCAGCAGTCAATCGAGCAGGGGGCGGATAGATACGCAGTATTTT
TRBJ1-3 - TRBV7-7 CASSLAREAGNTIYF TGTGCCAGCAGCTTAGCGCGGGAAGCTGGAAACACCATATATTTT
TRBJ1-2 TRBD1 TRBV10-2 CASSPYRGLFEGYTF TGCGCCAGCAGTCCCTACAGGGGGCTCTTTGAGGGGTACACCTTC
TRBJ1-3 TRBD1 TRBV5-4 CASSSETGVSFSGNTIYF TGTGCCAGCAGCTCCGAGACAGGGGTCTCCTTCTCTGGAAACACCATATATTTT
TRBJ2-7 TRBD1 TRBV9 CASSVGPGGSYEQYF TGTGCCAGCAGCGTAGGCCCAGGGGGATCCTACGAGCAGTACTTC
TRBJ2-1 TRBD2 TRBV2 CASSERNSGLFGIQQFF TGTGCCAGCAGTGAACGGAATAGCGGGCTCTTCGGGATACAGCAGTTCTTC
TRBJ2-5 TRBD2 TRBV9 CASSVGLPGGGETQYF TGTGCCAGCAGCGTAGGCTTACCGGGGGGGGGCGAGACCCAGTACTTC
TRBJ1-1 TRBD1 TRBV5-1 CASSLSTGGGTEAFF TGCGCCAGCAGCTTGTCTACAGGGGGGGGCACTGAAGCTTTCTTT
TRBJ1-5 - TRBV2 CASSELAGISNQPQHF TGTGCCAGCAGTGAACTGGCAGGGATAAGCAATCAGCCCCAGCATTTT
TRBJ1-1 TRBD1 TRBV2 CASSEGPGGEAFF TGTGCCAGCAGTGAGGGGCCAGGGGGTGAAGCTTTCTTT